The 6 T cell receptor beta chains given below trace back to one sample, sequenced in a study of Graves' ophthalmopathy and Graves' hyperthyroidism. The authors amplified TCR beta CDR3 regions from RNA transcripts. Second-round multiplex PCR followed a first-round RT-PCR using HTBI primers. TCRdb used MiXCR to reprocess the multiplex PCR reads, holding one entry per CDR3 protein. The sample gives roughly 1.1 million distinct CDR3 sequences, around a third of which show up once; around 10% is in the top ten. Sequences were obtained from peripheral blood or thyroid tissue (not recorded which). The receptors were gathered from an adult man with Graves' hyperthyroidism.

The rearrangement uses TRBV5-6 and TRBJ2-7, with D maybe TRBD1 (5 bases). V dropped 3 bases and J dropped 1 base, with 17 bases sitting between them. Germline assignment: CDR1 SGHDT and CDR2 YYEEEE. CDR3 length: 16 amino acids. CDR3 DNA sequence: TGTGCCAGCAGCTCCACCGGGCCAGGGCCGTCCTACGAGCAGTACTTC. Protein product: CASSSTGPGPSYEQYF.

Turning to this clonotype: At one end, the junction sequence differs from germline, possibly due to a read error. The chain combines TRBV5-6 with TRBJ2-7; TRBD2 might be the D (5 bases). The CDR3 length is 15 residues. CDR1 and CDR2 from the germline V gene are SGHDT and YYEEEE. CDR3 in amino acids: CASSFRGGSSYEHYF. The CDR3 DNA sequence: TGTGCCAGCAGCTTTCGCGGAGGAAGCTCCTACGAGCATTACTTC.

Many counts were recorded for this clonotype. The rearrangement joins TRBV10-3 to TRBJ1-5; no reliable D call. V shed 2 bases and J shed 10 bases, with 0 bases lying between them. Germline lookup yields CDR1 ENHRY and CDR2 SYGVKD. The CDR3 length is 9 residues. CDR3 amino acids: CAISEPQHF. CDR3 coding DNA: TGTGCCATCAGTGAGCCCCAGCATTTT.

The chain has TRBV6-1 and TRBJ1-5, with 10 bases that match TRBD1. Germline CDR1 and CDR2: MNHNS and SASEGT. This CDR3 contains 14 residues. V lost 8 bases to trimming and J lost 6 bases; unmatched junction nucleotides: 7. This CDR3 reads CASRGQGIGQPQHF. The CDR3 nucleotides are TGTGCCAGCCGGGGACAGGGGATAGGTCAGCCCCAGCATTTT.

The chain joins TRBV15 to TRBJ2-2, with D possibly matching TRBD2 (6 bases). Germline V gives CDR1 LNHNV, CDR2 YYDKDF (reference sequence). The CDR3 is 16 amino acids. V lost 3 bases, J lost 1 base, and 12 bases lay in between. Here the CDR3 reads CATSSLAAMNTGELFF. The CDR3 nucleotides are TGTGCCACCAGCAGCTTAGCGGCGATGAACACCGGGGAGCTGTTTTTT.

This rearrangement joins TRBV10-2 to TRBJ2-3; D is undetermined. The germline V gene has CDR1 WSHSY and CDR2 SAAADI. V lost 6 bases to trimming and J lost 5 bases, with 6 bases between them. This CDR3 is built from 11 residues. The DNA of the CDR3 is TGCGCCAGCAGCCAGCTAGATACGCAGTATTTT. Its protein product is CASSQLDTQYF.